Shown below are 28 T cell receptor beta chains from a single sample sequenced in a study of human T cells and chemical hapten exposure. The time point was: patch test 2, 6 weeks after DPC sensitization. Treatment noted: therapeutic diphenylcyclopropenone sensitization with weekly scalp DPC. MiXCR was run by TCRdb on the RACE reads, yielding one entry per CDR3 protein. The data contain hundreds of thousands of distinct CDR3 sequences, nearly 6.5% of them singletons. This specimen was whole blood, taken in connection with sensitization to the hapten diphenylcyclopropenone (DPC). The receptors originated from a woman aged 18-35 years with alopecia areata. Some clones in this sample may be carry-over from other donors' samples.

This clonotype appeared a few times. The V gene is TRBV7-3, the J gene TRBJ2-2; D remains unclear. Germline CDR1 is SGHTA and CDR2 is FQGTGA. Trimming removed 5 bases at V and 4 bases at J, with 14 bases between. The CDR3 spans 15 residues. The CDR3 DNA is TGTGCCAGCAGCCCCGCTCCCAAGGGCACCGGGGAGCTGTTTTTT. It yields the protein CASSPAPKGTGELFF.

This rearrangement joins TRBV7-2 to TRBJ1-1, with a tentative D call TRBD1 (5 bases). The V end lost 7 bases, the J end lost 7 bases, and 13 bases lay between the germline ends. The CDR3 length is 12 residues. Germline CDR1 reads SGHTA; CDR2 reads FQGNSA. The CDR3 here is CASTIQGFEAFF. CDR3 DNA sequence: TGTGCCAGCACCATTCAGGGTTTTGAAGCTTTCTTT.

This clonotype was observed at least ten times. The CDR3 loop reads CASSQGVQETQYF. The DNA for the CDR3 is TGCGCCAGCAGCCAAGGAGTCCAAGAGACCCAGTACTTC. The chain couples TRBV4-1 to TRBJ2-5; no definite D call. The CDR3 runs to 13 residues. The germline V gene has CDR1 MGHRA and CDR2 YSYEKL. Trimming took 1 base from V and 1 from J, leaving 4 bases between them.

The rearrangement uses TRBV7-2 and TRBJ2-4; TRBD2 aligns across 8 bases. The V and J ends lost 1 base and 8 bases, in that order; junction bases with no gene match: 4. Germline lookup yields CDR1 SGHTA and CDR2 FQGNSA. This CDR3 contains 14 residues. The CDR3, as DNA: TGTGCCAGCAGCTTAGAGGGTAGCGGGGACATTCAGTACTTC. It encodes CASSLEGSGDIQYF. Full variable domain (rest looked up from reference TRBV7-2 and TRBJ2-4): GAGVSQSPSNKVTEKGKDVELRCDPISGHTALYWYRQSLGQGLEFLIYFQGNSAPDKSGLPSDRFSAERTGGSVSTLTIQRTQQEDSAVYLCASSLEGSGDIQYFGAGTRLSVL.

The chain has TRBV12-3 or TRBV12-4 and TRBJ1-5; 9 nucleotides match TRBD1. Trimming removed 6 bases from V and 3 bases from J; junction bases left unmatched: 6. The CDR3 sequence is 15 residues long. The CDR3 protein is CASSRGQGNNQPQHF. DNA of the CDR3: TGTGCCAGCAGCCGGGGACAGGGTAACAATCAGCCCCAGCATTTT.

This clonotype was seen repeatedly, ten times or more. This chain uses TRBV7-6 with TRBJ1-5; 7 nucleotides agree with TRBD1. In germline, CDR1 is SGHVS, CDR2 FNYEAQ. The CDR3 contains 13 residues. J lost 6 bases, V lost 3 bases, and 2 bases had no gene match. CDR3 amino acids: CASSFDRVQPQHF. DNA for the CDR3: TGTGCCAGCAGCTTTGACAGGGTTCAGCCCCAGCATTTT. The full variable domain, with the rest looked up from reference TRBV7-6 and TRBJ1-5, is GAGVSQSPRYKVTKRGQDVALRCDPISGHVSLYWYRQALGQGPEFLTYFNYEAQQDKSGLPNDRFSAERPEGSISTLTIQRTEQRDSAMYRCASSFDRVQPQHFGDGTRLSIL.

This clonotype appeared a few times. The genes are TRBV12-3 or TRBV12-4 and TRBJ2-1; 8 bases align to TRBD2. Trimming cost V 1 base and J 9 bases; bases outside gene matches: 8. The CDR3 has 15 amino acids. Here the CDR3 reads CASSLGSGGQGEQFF. CDR3 sequence (DNA): TGTGCCAGCAGTTTAGGAAGCGGGGGCCAAGGTGAGCAGTTCTTC.

This clonotype was found many times. The CDR3 nucleotides are TGCAGCGCCACGGACAGGGAAAATGAAAAACTGTTTTTT. It translates to CSATDRENEKLFF. This chain uses TRBV29-1 with TRBJ1-4; 8 bases match TRBD1. The CDR3 consists of 13 residues. From germline, CDR1 is SQVTM and CDR2 ANQGSEA. With 7 bases clipped from V and 5 bases from J, the junction kept 6 bases outside the gene matches.

The chain has TRBV7-6 and TRBJ2-3, with 8 nucleotides matching TRBD2. The CDR3 has 19 residues. J lost 2 bases, V lost 5 bases, and 18 bases had no gene match. Germline CDR1 and CDR2: SGHVS and FNYEAQ. This CDR3 is CASSPHRPGTRKITDTQYF. CDR3 bases: TGTGCCAGCAGCCCTCACCGTCCCGGGACTAGAAAAATCACAGATACGCAGTATTTT.

This clonotype was recorded a few times. The chain is built from TRBV4-1 and TRBJ1-4; unclear D gene. CDR1 and CDR2 from the germline V gene are MGHRA and YSYEKL. V dropped 2 bases and J dropped 8 bases, with 18 bases sitting between them. CDR3 length: 16 residues. CDR3 region: CASSQIEGGSREKLFF. CDR3 nucleotides: TGCGCCAGCAGCCAAATTGAGGGTGGTTCACGCGAAAAACTGTTTTTT.

This clonotype was seen more than once but under ten times. The gene calls are TRBV6-2 or TRBV6-3 and TRBJ2-7, with 12 bases aligning to TRBD1. This CDR3 region has 12 residues. V shed 6 bases and J 10 bases; nucleotides not matched to a gene: 4. Germline V lookup: CDR1 MNHEY, CDR2 SVGEGT. CDR3 sequence reads: CASRQGQGAQYF. CDR3 nucleotides: TGTGCCAGCAGACAGGGACAGGGGGCCCAGTACTTC.

This clonotype was picked up many times. CDR3 bases: TGTGCCAGCAGTTACCCCTCAGGTCTAGGCAATCAGCCCCAGCATTTT. Translating it yields CASSYPSGLGNQPQHF. V and J are TRBV6-6 and TRBJ1-5; no firm D call. Germline CDR1 MNHNY, CDR2 SVGAGI (reference sequence). Trimming cost V 2 bases and J 2 bases, with 13 bases left between them. This CDR3 has 16 residues.

The chain joins TRBV12-3 or TRBV12-4 to TRBJ1-5; D not certain. CDR3 length equals 14 residues. V lost 3 bases, J lost 7 bases, and 13 bases lay in between. CDR3 protein: CASSLGGLKQPQHF. Written as DNA, the CDR3 is TGTGCCAGCAGTTTGGGAGGGCTTAAACAGCCCCAGCATTTT.

This clonotype occurred a few times. The V gene is TRBV7-9, the J gene TRBJ2-6; TRBD1 matches at 10 bases. J lost 0 bases, V lost 1 base, and 3 bases had no gene match. The CDR3 loop spans 18 amino acids. The V gene's germline CDR1 is SEHNR and CDR2 FQNEAQ (reference sequence). CDR3 residues: CASSLGTGGNSGANVLTF. Here the CDR3 DNA reads TGTGCCAGCAGCTTAGGGACAGGGGGTAACTCTGGGGCCAACGTCCTGACTTTC.

This clonotype was seen only a few times. This chain joins TRBV4-1 and TRBJ1-6; D call uncertain. Germline assignment: CDR1 MGHRA and CDR2 YSYEKL. Trimming cost V 1 base and J 2 bases, with 9 bases left between them. CDR3 size: 16 residues. CDR3 coding DNA: TGCGCCAGCAGCCAAGGAACCGCACCCTATAATTCACCCCTCCACTTT. Translated: CASSQGTAPYNSPLHF.

The chain uses TRBV6-2 or TRBV6-3 and TRBJ1-2, with D perhaps TRBD1 (6 bases). The V end lost 2 bases, the J end lost 7 bases, and 14 bases lay between the germline ends. The CDR3 contains 14 residues. Germline assignment: CDR1 MNHEY and CDR2 SVGEGT. CDR3 loop: CASSYDGGVRGYTF. CDR3 in DNA: TGTGCCAGCAGTTACGACGGGGGCGTCCGTGGCTACACCTTC.

This clonotype was counted a few times. V gene TRBV5-5 combines with J gene TRBJ2-5, with a weak D call TRBD2 (6 bases). Germline V lookup: CDR1 SGHKS, CDR2 YYEKEE (reference sequence). This CDR3 region has 14 residues. The ends were cut back, 1 base at V and 4 bases at J, with 11 bases in the middle. CDR3: CASSLFLGGETQYF. The CDR3 DNA follows: TGTGCCAGCAGCTTGTTTTTGGGGGGAGAGACCCAGTACTTC.

V and J are TRBV7-9 and TRBJ2-7, with D unclear. This CDR3 has 13 residues. Trimming stripped 8 bases from V and 0 bases from J, with 11 bases between. Germline values: CDR1 SEHNR, CDR2 FQNEAQ (reference sequence). The CDR3 here is CASGKWTSYEQYF. DNA for the CDR3: TGTGCCAGCGGAAAATGGACCTCCTACGAGCAGTACTTC.

This chain's CDR3 is CASSPVGAYGYTF. CDR3 in DNA: TGTGCCAGCTCACCAGTAGGTGCCTATGGCTACACCTTC. The chain links TRBV18 to TRBJ1-2; unclear D gene. The CDR3 is 13 amino acids. The germline gives CDR1 KGHSH, CDR2 LQKENI. V lost 2 bases and J lost 4, with 8 bases in between.

This clonotype was seen many times. The gene calls are TRBV29-1 and TRBJ2-3, with D tentatively TRBD1 (6 bases). V was clipped by 4 bases and J by 4 bases, with 9 bases between them. The germline V gene encodes CDR1 SQVTM and CDR2 ANQGSEA. This CDR3 has 12 amino acids. The CDR3 region is CSVARGSDTQYF. DNA for the CDR3: TGCAGCGTTGCCAGGGGATCAGATACGCAGTATTTT.

The chain carries TRBV6-5 and TRBJ2-3; D is perhaps TRBD2 (5 bases). The CDR3 length is 14 residues. CDR1 and CDR2 from the germline V gene are MNHEY and SVGAGI. V lost 2 bases and J 3 bases, leaving 9 bases between the germline ends. The CDR3, as DNA: TGTGCCAGCAGTTACCGCGCGGGTACAGATACGCAGTATTTT. This sequence encodes CASSYRAGTDTQYF.

This clonotype was counted many times. This sequence joins TRBV2 and TRBJ2-2, with unresolved D. With 3 bases removed from V and 0 bases from J, the gap between germline ends came to 5 bases. Germline-derived CDR1 and CDR2 are SNHLY and FYNNEI. This CDR3 has 14 residues. The DNA of the CDR3 is TGTGCCAGCAGTGAGTCCGCGAACACCGGGGAGCTGTTTTTT. It specifies CASSESANTGELFF.

This clonotype showed up just a few times. The CDR3 DNA reads TGTGCCAGCAGCAGGGGGCCGGGAGAGACCCAGTACTTC. It encodes CASSRGPGETQYF. V and J are TRBV11-3 and TRBJ2-5; the match to TRBD1 covers 7 bases. Germline CDR1 reads SGHNT; CDR2 reads YENEEA. The V segment lost 5 bases and the J segment 4 bases; nucleotides outside the gene matches: 4. The CDR3 extends over 13 amino acids.

At least ten counts were recorded for this clonotype. V is TRBV11-2 and J is TRBJ1-3; D is unclear. V dropped 3 bases and J dropped 1 base, with 13 bases sitting between them. CDR1 and CDR2 from the germline V gene are SGHAT and FQNNGV. The CDR3 covers 16 residues. The CDR3 protein is CASSFVGLASGNTIYF. The CDR3 DNA reads TGTGCCAGCAGCTTTGTAGGGCTAGCGTCTGGAAACACCATATATTTT.

This clonotype was counted many times. The chain carries TRBV28 and TRBJ2-1; D remains unclear. V was clipped by 5 bases and J by 8 bases, with 13 bases between them. The CDR3 spans 13 residues. Germline V gene sequence: CDR1 MDHEN, CDR2 SYDVKM. The CDR3 nucleotides read TGTGCCAGCAGTACCCCGTTGCGATATGAGCAGTTCTTC. Protein product: CASSTPLRYEQFF.

There are many counts of this clonotype. The chain uses TRBV19 and TRBJ1-2; 9 bases fit TRBD1. CDR3 length: 11 amino acids. Per the germline V gene, CDR1 is LNHDA and CDR2 is SQIVND (reference sequence). Trimming took 8 bases from V and 8 from J; bases not matched to a gene: 3. CDR3 sequence: CASGQGTGYTF. DNA for the CDR3: TGTGCCAGTGGACAGGGGACCGGCTACACCTTC.

This clonotype was detected only a few times. The chain joins TRBV7-9 to TRBJ2-7; TRBD1 matches at 9 bases. Germline trimming cut 5 bases from V and 2 bases from J; bases unmatched to any gene: 7. This CDR3 is 15 amino acids long. Looked up from germline, CDR1 is SEHNR and CDR2 is FQNEAQ (reference sequence). Here the CDR3 DNA reads TGTGCCAGCAGCCGAGGGACAGGGAGTACCTACGAGCAGTACTTC. Protein: CASSRGTGSTYEQYF.

The sample holds many counts of this clonotype. The gene calls are TRBV12-3 or TRBV12-4 and TRBJ1-2; D call uncertain. The CDR3 spans 11 residues. Trimming cost V 4 bases and J 8 bases, with 8 bases left between them. The chain's CDR3 is CASSWNRGYTF. The CDR3 nucleotides read TGTGCCAGCAGTTGGAACCGAGGCTACACCTTC.